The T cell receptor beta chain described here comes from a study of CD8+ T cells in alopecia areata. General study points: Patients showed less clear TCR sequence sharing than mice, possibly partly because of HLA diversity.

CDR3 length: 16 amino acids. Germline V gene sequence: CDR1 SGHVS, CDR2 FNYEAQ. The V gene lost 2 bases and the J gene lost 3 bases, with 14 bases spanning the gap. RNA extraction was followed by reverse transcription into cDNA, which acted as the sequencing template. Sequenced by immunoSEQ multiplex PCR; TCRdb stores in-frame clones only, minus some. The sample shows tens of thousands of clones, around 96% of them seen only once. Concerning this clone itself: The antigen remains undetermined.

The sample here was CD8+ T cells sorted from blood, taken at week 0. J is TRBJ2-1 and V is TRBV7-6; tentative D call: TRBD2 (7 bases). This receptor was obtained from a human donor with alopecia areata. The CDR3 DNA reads TGTGCCAGCAGCTTAACATCGGGGGGCGGCTACAATGAGCAGTTCTTC. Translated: CASSLTSGGGYNEQFF.